This is a list of T cell receptor beta chains from one sample in a study of human T cells and chemical hapten exposure. One entry per CDR3 protein, called by TCRdb with MiXCR from the 5' RACE reads. This sample has 70,000 to 85,000 distinct CDR3 sequences, with about a sixth found just once. Receptors originate from a female donor in good health. The CDR3 runs from the conserved cysteine through the conserved F or W. The D gene is left open where the match is weak. Clone size appears in some rows only: once, few, many, or a class for an expanded clone.

V	J	D	size	length	DNA	CDR3
TRBV6-1	TRBJ1-4	TRBD1	.	14	TGTGCCAGCAGGGGACAGGGGGCGCGTGAAAAACTGTTTTTT	CASRGQGAREKLFF
TRBV10-3	TRBJ1-3	TRBD1	.	15	TGTGCCATCAGGGGACAGCCCCAGGTCGGAAACACCATATATTTT	CAIRGQPQVGNTIYF
TRBV5-5	TRBJ1-1	.	.	15	TGTGCCAGCAGCACCCCGACAGTCATGAACACTGAAGCTTTCTTT	CASSTPTVMNTEAFF
TRBV9	TRBJ1-1	TRBD1	few	16	TGTGCCAGCAGCGTAGCAGGGGACAGGGGCAACACTGAAGCTTTCTTT	CASSVAGDRGNTEAFF
TRBV5-3	TRBJ1-5	TRBD1	.	15	TGTGCCAGAAGCGGACGACAGGGGTCGCATCAGCCCCAGCATTTT	CARSGRQGSHQPQHF
TRBV2	TRBJ2-3	TRBD2	.	15	TGTGCCAGCAGTGCGGGAGGGGGTGGCACAGATACGCAGTATTTT	CASSAGGGGTDTQYF
TRBV7-9	TRBJ1-1	.	.	14	TGTGCCAGCAGCTTTGGGGGCGGCGGCACTGAAGCTTTCTTT	CASSFGGGGTEAFF
TRBV5-4	TRBJ1-4	TRBD1	.	15	TGTGCCAGCAGCCCGAGACAGGGAGGCGATGAAAAACTGTTTTTT	CASSPRQGGDEKLFF
TRBV6-6	TRBJ1-3	TRBD1	few	18	TGTGCCAGCAGTCACTCCGGGACAGGGAAAATTGTTGGAAACACCATATATTTT	CASSHSGTGKIVGNTIYF
TRBV11-1	TRBJ2-4	.	many	15	TGTGCCAGCAGCAAAGAGAATCTAGCCAAAAACATTCAGTACTTC	CASSKENLAKNIQYF
TRBV5-6	TRBJ1-3	.	few	14	TGTGCCAGCAGCTTGAAAGGCTCTGGAAACACCATATATTTT	CASSLKGSGNTIYF
TRBV7-2	TRBJ2-5	TRBD2	many	14	TGTGCCAGCAGTCCGGGGGGGGCATTTGTGACCCAGTACTTC	CASSPGGAFVTQYF
TRBV20-1	TRBJ1-2	TRBD1	.	13	TGCAGTGCAAGCCCGGGACAGAACTATGGCTACACCTTC	CSASPGQNYGYTF
TRBV29-1	TRBJ2-3	.	.	13	TGCAGCGTTGAAGGTATGGACACAGATACGCAGTATTTT	CSVEGMDTDTQYF
TRBV6-5	TRBJ2-2	.	.	13	TGTGCCAGCAGTTACGACAACACCGGGGAGCTGTTTTTT	CASSYDNTGELFF
TRBV7-2	TRBJ2-7	TRBD2	many	15	TGTGCCAGCGGCCCCCCGGGACTAGCGGGAGGCGAGCAGTACTTC	CASGPPGLAGGEQYF
TRBV4-3	TRBJ2-7	.	many	14	TGCGCCAGCAGCCAAGGCCAGGGGACGGGCGAGCAGTACTTC	CASSQGQGTGEQYF
TRBV6-5	TRBJ1-2	.	.	14	TGTGCCAGCAGGACCCAAGCAGGAACCTATGGCTACACCTTC	CASRTQAGTYGYTF
TRBV12-3/TRBV12-4	TRBJ1-5	TRBD1	.	15	TGTGCCAGCAGTCGCAGGGACAGGGATAATCAGCCCCAGCATTTT	CASSRRDRDNQPQHF
TRBV6-1	TRBJ1-5	.	many	12	TGTGCCAGCACCGAAAGCAATCAGCCCCAGCATTTT	CASTESNQPQHF
TRBV23-1	TRBJ2-2	TRBD1	.	22	TGCGCCAGCAGTCACCGACGACAGGGTCTTGTTGAATGGACGACGAACACCGGGGAGCTGTTTTTT	CASSHRRQGLVEWTTNTGELFF
TRBV7-7	TRBJ1-5	.	few	13	TGTGCTAGCAGCCTATCGACAGATCAGCCCCAGCATTTT	CASSLSTDQPQHF
TRBV7-2	TRBJ2-7	TRBD2	few	14	TGTGCCAGCAGCTTGACTAGCGGGACCTACGAGCAGTACTTC	CASSLTSGTYEQYF
TRBV5-1	TRBJ2-5	.	.	15	TGCGCCGGCAGCTTGGCCGGGACGCAGGACGAGACCCAGTACTTC	CAGSLAGTQDETQYF
TRBV6-1	TRBJ1-2	.	many	13	TGTGCCAGCCTACTGACATCGTCTGTTGGCTACACCTTC	CASLLTSSVGYTF
TRBV5-4	TRBJ2-6	.	once	16	TGTGCCAGCAGCCCCGGGCCGAGCTCTGGGGCCAACGTCCTGACTTTC	CASSPGPSSGANVLTF
TRBV18	TRBJ2-5	.	few	13	TGTGCCAGCTCACCGGGACATCAAGAGACCCAGTACTTC	CASSPGHQETQYF
TRBV6-5	TRBJ1-1	TRBD1	.	17	TGTGCCAGCAGTTACTCGAGGACAGGGGGCCTGAACACTGAAGCTTTCTTT	CASSYSRTGGLNTEAFF
TRBV4-1	TRBJ2-3	TRBD2	.	18	TGCGCCAGCAGCCAAGATCGCGGACTAGCCTCTAGCACAGATACGCAGTATTTT	CASSQDRGLASSTDTQYF
TRBV18	TRBJ1-1	TRBD1	.	17	TGTGCCAGCTCACGGCGCAGACACGGGACAGCAGACACTGAAGCTTTCTTT	CASSRRRHGTADTEAFF
TRBV7-9	TRBJ1-1	TRBD1	few	13	TGTGCCGGTAGGGGACAGCCAAACACTGAAGCTTTCTTT	CAGRGQPNTEAFF
TRBV29-1	TRBJ2-7	.	few	12	TGCAGCGTTACCCGGGACTGGGGCGAGCAGTACTTC	CSVTRDWGEQYF
TRBV11-2	TRBJ1-1	.	.	13	TGTGCCAGCAGCTTAGATCCCCAGTCTGAAGCTTTCTTT	CASSLDPQSEAFF
TRBV2	TRBJ2-2	.	few	15	TGTGCCAGCCGTGGTTCGGCAACCAACACCGGGGAGCTGTTTTTT	CASRGSATNTGELFF
TRBV20-1	TRBJ1-1	TRBD1	.	14	TGCAGTGCTAGAGAAGGGACAGGGGCCCCTGAAGCTTTCTTT	CSAREGTGAPEAFF
TRBV20-1	TRBJ1-1	TRBD1	few	11	TGCAGAAGTACAGGGGGCACTGAAGCTTTCTTT	CRSTGGTEAFF
TRBV29-1	TRBJ1-4	TRBD1	medium-sized	13	TGCAGCGTTGAAGATCCACAGGGGTCAAAACTGTTTTTT	CSVEDPQGSKLFF
TRBV12-3/TRBV12-4	TRBJ2-7	.	few	12	TGTGCCAGCAGTTTAACCAGGGGCGAGCAGTACTTC	CASSLTRGEQYF
TRBV4-1	TRBJ1-2	.	few	13	TGCGCCAGCAGCCCCCGGACCATTTATGGCTACACCTTC	CASSPRTIYGYTF
TRBV20-1	TRBJ2-5	.	few	14	TGCAGTGCTAGTTGGGCTATCCCCCAAGAGACCCAGTACTTC	CSASWAIPQETQYF
TRBV10-3	TRBJ1-2	TRBD1	few	14	TGTGCCATCAGTGCCGGACAGGGTTTGAATGGCTACACCTTC	CAISAGQGLNGYTF
TRBV5-6	TRBJ2-1	TRBD2	few	17	TGTGCCAGCAGCTGGGGCGCTAGCGGGAGGGCAGGAAATGAGCAGTTCTTC	CASSWGASGRAGNEQFF
TRBV28	TRBJ2-5	TRBD1	.	13	TGTGCCAGCACAGGGGGCCCACAAGAGACCCAGTACTTC	CASTGGPQETQYF
TRBV20-1	TRBJ1-1	.	few	15	TGCAGTGCTAGGGGGGGGAAGTCAGGGAACACTGAAGCTTTCTTT	CSARGGKSGNTEAFF
TRBV5-1	TRBJ2-2	.	few	13	TGCGCCAGCAGCTTTGGAGACACCGGGGAGCTGTTTTTT	CASSFGDTGELFF
TRBV6-5	TRBJ1-1	.	few	15	TGTGCCAGCAGTTACCGTCCGGGCGAGAGGGCTGAAGCTTTCTTT	CASSYRPGERAEAFF
TRBV30	TRBJ2-1	.	.	12	TGTGCCTGGAGTGTAGCCTGCAATGAGCAGTTCTTC	CAWSVACNEQFF
TRBV28	TRBJ1-2	TRBD1	.	13	TGTGCCAGCAGTTCGGGACAGTTTTCCGGCTACACCTTC	CASSSGQFSGYTF
TRBV27	TRBJ1-1	TRBD1	few	15	TGTGCCAGCAGTAAACAGACAGGGGGTCGGACTGAAGCTTTCTTT	CASSKQTGGRTEAFF
TRBV6-5	TRBJ2-7	TRBD1	few	16	TGTGCCAGCAGTTACTCGCGGACAGGTGACTCCTACGAGCAGTACTTC	CASSYSRTGDSYEQYF
TRBV12-3/TRBV12-4	TRBJ1-6	.	.	13	TGTGCCAGCACACCGGGGAGCAGTTCACCCCTCCACTTT	CASTPGSSSPLHF
TRBV6-1	TRBJ1-1	TRBD1	.	15	TGTGCCAGCAACCTATTCGGGACAGGGGGGCCTGAAGCTTTCTTT	CASNLFGTGGPEAFF
TRBV28	TRBJ2-7	.	many	12	TGTGCCAGCAGTTCCATGGGAAGGAGGGAGTACTTC	CASSSMGRREYF
TRBV28	TRBJ1-5	.	few	12	TGTGCCAGCTCAGTGCCACATCAGCCCCAGCATTTT	CASSVPHQPQHF